Below, 13 T cell receptor beta chains from the same sample are listed, as sequenced in a study of cytomegalovirus exposure and HLA in healthy donors. It was with 60 Vbeta and 13 Jbeta primers that the PCR ran. This table comes from immunoSEQ multiplex PCR, and its TCRdb copy is limited to in-frame clones, with some not included. The table includes some 150,000 clones, 80% to 85% detected once. The material sequenced was PBMCs. These receptors all stem from a female donor in good health and CMV-seronegative.

This clone was observed a handful of times. This rearrangement joins TRBV6-6 to TRBJ1-2; D unclear. Trimming left V 0 bases short and J 8 bases short, with 13 bases between. Germline loops: CDR1 MNHNY, CDR2 SVGAGI (reference sequence). The CDR3 extends over 14 amino acids. Written as DNA, the CDR3 is TGTGCCAGCAGTTACTCGAGCAACCCTACGGGCTACACCTTC. Its translation is CASSYSSNPTGYTF.

The V gene is TRBV5-1, the J gene TRBJ2-7, with 13 positions matching TRBD2. The CDR3 runs 18 residues. Unmatched junction bases numbered 12, after V lost 4 bases and J lost 2 bases. In germline, CDR1 is SGHRS, CDR2 YFSETQ. The CDR3 sequence is CASSREGLAGALTYEQYF. CDR3 DNA sequence: TGCGCCAGCAGCCGGGAAGGACTAGCGGGAGCTCTTACCTACGAGCAGTACTTC.

The V and J genes are TRBV21-1 and TRBJ2-7; the table's TRBD1 call for D was not verified on the DNA. TRBV21-1 is a recognized pseudogene. The CDR3 consists of 17 residues. The CDR3 DNA reads as TGTGCCAGCACTTTGCTTAGTGTGGGGACAGGGATGTACGAGCAGTACTTC. It specifies CASTLLSVGTGMYEQYF.

The chain has TRBV11-3 and TRBJ1-1; no clear D gene. Germline values: CDR1 SGHNT, CDR2 YENEEA. V lost 0 bases and J lost 5, with 7 bases in between. This CDR3 is built from 13 residues. The CDR3 sequence is CASSLESGTEAFF. The CDR3 region has the DNA TGTGCCAGCAGCTTAGAATCGGGGACTGAAGCTTTCTTT. The whole variable domain, remainder taken from reference TRBV11-3 and TRBJ1-1, is EAGVVQSPRYKIIEKKQPVAFWCNPISGHNTLYWYLQNLGQGPELLIRYENEEAVDDSQLPKDRFSAERLKGVDSTLKIQPAELGDSAVYLCASSLESGTEAFFGQGTRLTVV.

This chain links TRBV27 with TRBJ2-7, with a possible D match to TRBD1 (6 bases). V was trimmed by 7 bases and J by 7 bases, leaving 20 bases between them. CDR1 MNHEY and CDR2 SMNVEV come from the germline V gene (reference sequence). CDR3 length: 14 residues. CDR3 region: CASKYEQGGREQYF. The CDR3 DNA follows: TGTGCCAGCAAATACGAGCAAGGGGGTCGGGAGCAGTACTTC.

The chain's CDR3 is CASSTNPGLLNEKLFF. In nucleotides, the CDR3 is TGTGCCAGCAGTACTAACCCGGGACTCCTAAATGAAAAACTGTTTTTT. The chain is built from TRBV6-6 and TRBJ1-4; D may be TRBD1 (5 bases). The ends were cut back, 5 bases at V and 5 bases at J, with 18 bases in the middle. The CDR3 contains 16 residues. Germline V gene data show CDR1 as MNHNY and CDR2 as SVGAGI (reference sequence).

This clone occurred once. The V and J genes are TRBV28 and TRBJ1-2; D possibly corresponds to TRBD1 (5 bases). Deletions cut 6 bases from V and 4 bases from J, with 12 bases between. Germline V gives CDR1 MDHEN, CDR2 SYDVKM. The CDR3 loop spans 13 amino acids. The CDR3 DNA sequence: TGTGCCAGCAGGGAAGACAGTGCCTATGGCTACACCTTC. Translating gives CASREDSAYGYTF.

The CDR3 DNA is TGCAGCGTTGATTATCTGAACATTCAGTACTTC. It encodes CSVDYLNIQYF. The rearrangement links TRBV29-1 to TRBJ2-4; D remains ambiguous. The CDR3 covers 11 residues. V shed 3 bases and J shed 7 bases, with 7 bases lying between them. From germline, CDR1 is SQVTM and CDR2 ANQGSEA.

The chain carries TRBV4-1 and TRBJ2-5; maybe TRBD2 (5 bases). The V gene lost 5 bases and the J gene lost 7 bases, with 11 bases spanning the gap. CDR3 length equals 12 residues. Germline values: CDR1 MGHRA, CDR2 YSYEKL. CDR3 nucleotide sequence: TGCGCCAGCAGCTTATTAGGAGGGACCCAGTACTTC. Its translation is CASSLLGGTQYF.

The V call is TRBV7-8, the J call TRBJ2-3; a weak D match, TRBD2 (5 bases). The CDR3 extends over 16 amino acids. Trimming took off 2 bases at V and 1 base at J, with 13 bases between the two ends. The germline gives CDR1 SGHVS, CDR2 FQNEAQ. The chain's CDR3 is CASSLTYSRGTDTQYF. CDR3 nucleotides: TGTGCCAGCAGCTTAACATATTCGAGGGGCACAGATACGCAGTATTTT.

The chain has TRBV29-1 and TRBJ2-3; a weak D match, TRBD1 (6 bases). The V gene's germline CDR1 is SQVTM and CDR2 ANQGSEA. The CDR3 runs 13 residues. V gave up 5 bases and J gave up 6 bases, with 15 bases separating them. In DNA, the CDR3 is TGCAGCGTTTTGATCAGGGGACCTGATACGCAGTATTTT. Translating it yields CSVLIRGPDTQYF.

The rearrangement links TRBV7-3 to TRBJ2-7; no clear D gene. The germline CDR1 and CDR2 sequences are SGHTA and FQGTGA. V gave up 4 bases and J gave up 5 bases, with 12 bases separating them. This CDR3 contains 13 residues. The CDR3 nucleotides read TGTGCCAGCAGCTCCGTTTCAGGAAACGAGCAGTACTTC. Its protein is CASSSVSGNEQYF.

This rearrangement joins TRBV9 to TRBJ1-4; 7 positions agree with TRBD1. The CDR3 is 14 amino acids. The germline V gene encodes CDR1 SGDLS and CDR2 YYNGEE. V lost 4 bases, J lost 5 bases, and 5 bases stayed unmatched. Here the CDR3 reads CASSSGTENEKLFF. CDR3 nucleotides: TGTGCCAGCAGCTCCGGGACAGAGAATGAAAAACTGTTTTTT.